Detailed here is one T cell receptor beta chain. This entry belongs to a study of T cells expressing NK-cell markers. At the level of the study: Obtained from sorted CD3+CD56+NKG2C+, CD3+CD56+NKG2C- and CD3+CD56-NKG2C+ T cells were the TCR beta repertoires.

No DNA is given; TCRdb re-called the 5' RACE reads and lists each CDR3 protein once. This listing includes 350,000 to 400,000 distinct CDR3 sequences. This TCR was sampled from a woman aged 50 to 60 in good health. The sequenced material came from blood T cells: a sorted CD56 or NKG2C T cell subset, CD4+ or CD8+ T cells, or bulk PBMC T cells (not recorded which).

CDR3 sequence reads: CAVRTSGSGGTGELFF. The V gene is TRBV5-1, the J gene TRBJ2-2; no DNA is available, so the TRBD2 call from TCRdb remains unchecked. Germline CDR1 is SGHRS and CDR2 is YFSETQ. This CDR3 is 16 amino acids long.